Presented here are 18 T cell receptor beta chains from one specimen sequenced in a study of molecular identifiers for immune sequencing clone quantification (dated 2018 in TCRdb). The library came from PCR. Sequencing was carried out with an Illumina HiSeq 4000. The public reads were reprocessed in TCRdb via fastp at Q25 and MiXCR, keeping in-frame beta chains. Entries that share a CDR3 protein sequence are merged under the most common genes and DNA. Present in this sample are 90,000 or so distinct CDR3 sequences, 21% of which were seen just once. The ten largest clones capture approximately 0.99% of the sample. Material: naive CD8+ T cells from blood, with Jurkat cell RNA spiked in. What the cell subset or site label conveys for this sample: FACS-sorted CD8+CD4-CCR7+CD45RA+ naive T cells. All receptors derive from a human donor in good health. Some libraries in this study had Jurkat cell RNA spiked in.

The chain joins TRBV5-6 to TRBJ2-7; 8 positions agree with TRBD2. The germline V gene has CDR1 SGHDT and CDR2 YYEEEE. V was clipped by 0 bases and J by 3 bases; unmatched bases: 8. This CDR3 region has 16 residues. DNA for the CDR3: TGTGCCAGCAGCTTGGGGAGTAGCGGGGACTACTACGAGCAGTACTTC. It yields the protein CASSLGSSGDYYEQYF.

This clonotype was recorded at least ten times. The chain joins TRBV7-9 to TRBJ1-6; TRBD1 agrees at 8 bases. The V segment lost 2 bases and the J segment 8 bases; nucleotides outside the gene matches: 14. Germline CDR1 and CDR2: SEHNR and FQNEAQ (reference sequence). This CDR3 is 18 amino acids long. The CDR3 sequence: CASSLLTPPGGAYSPLHF. In DNA, the CDR3 is TGTGCCAGCAGCTTACTAACTCCTCCAGGGGGCGCCTATTCACCCCTCCACTTT.

The chain combines TRBV6-5 with TRBJ2-7, with D hard to call. The V gene lost 5 bases and the J gene lost 4 bases, with 12 bases spanning the gap. CDR1 MNHEY and CDR2 SVGAGI come from the germline V gene. The CDR3 has 13 residues. CDR3 loop: CASSPLGTYEQYF. The DNA for the CDR3 is TGTGCCAGCAGTCCACTGGGCACTTACGAGCAGTACTTC.

On this clonotype: A much larger clone lies a single base off, so this may be a read error. The CDR3 is CATAQSPDGGLFF. CDR3 DNA: TGTGCCACCGCACAGAGTCCTGACGGGGGGCTGTTTTTT. The gene calls are TRBV24-1 and TRBJ2-2; D might be TRBD2 (6 bases). Germline V gene sequence: CDR1 KGHDR, CDR2 SFDVKD. The CDR3 length is 13 residues.

Remarks on this clonotype: This may stem from a read error, because a much larger clone lies one nucleotide away. This sequence joins TRBV6-6 and TRBJ2-7; the match to TRBD2 covers 9 bases. Looked up from germline, CDR1 is MNHNY and CDR2 is SVGAGI (reference sequence). Unmatched junction bases numbered 7, after V lost 7 bases and J lost 6 bases. The CDR3 loop spans 13 amino acids. CDR3 DNA sequence: TGTGCCAGCACCAATAGCGGGGGAGCCGAGCAGTACTTC. Its translation: CASTNSGGAEQYF.

The sample holds a few counts of this clonotype. The chain joins TRBV29-1 to TRBJ2-1, with 11 bases aligning to TRBD2. Germline CDR1 is SQVTM and CDR2 is ANQGSEA. Unmatched junction bases numbered 6, after V lost 1 base and J lost 7 bases. The CDR3 is 15 amino acids. CDR3 protein: CSVEGLAGFGNEQFF. For the CDR3, the DNA is TGCAGCGTTGAAGGACTAGCGGGATTTGGAAATGAGCAGTTCTTC.

This clonotype was counted at least ten times. This sequence joins TRBV4-1 and TRBJ1-1, with TRBD1 matching 8 bases. Per germline, CDR1 MGHRA and CDR2 YSYEKL. The CDR3 totals 19 residues. The trim removed 1 base at V and 1 base at J, leaving 14 bases unmatched. CDR3 sequence reads: CASSQGPFPGQAANTEAFF. The CDR3 DNA follows: TGCGCCAGCAGCCAAGGCCCCTTCCCGGGACAGGCTGCGAACACTGAAGCTTTCTTT.

This clonotype was recorded at least ten times. This chain uses TRBV5-6 with TRBJ2-7, with 7 bases lining up with TRBD2. The CDR3 is 13 residues long. Germline-derived CDR1 and CDR2 are SGHDT and YYEEEE. The ends lost 4 bases at V and 3 bases at J; junction bases unmatched: 4. CDR3 amino acids: CASSRSSGYEQYF. The CDR3 DNA is TGTGCCAGCAGCCGGTCTAGCGGCTACGAGCAGTACTTC. The full variable domain, with the rest looked up from reference TRBV5-6 and TRBJ2-7, is DAGVTQSPTHLIKTRGQQVTLRCSPKSGHDTVSWYQQALGQGPQFIFQYYEEEERQRGNFPDRFSGHQFPNYSSELNVNALLLGDSALYLCASSRSSGYEQYFGPGTRLTVT.

The genes are TRBV27 and TRBJ2-1; possible D gene TRBD1, 5 bases. Trimming took 7 bases from V and 10 from J, leaving 11 bases between them. Per germline, CDR1 MNHEY and CDR2 SMNVEV (reference sequence). The CDR3 sequence is 11 residues long. CDR3 protein: CASTKDTEQFF. The CDR3 DNA reads TGTGCCAGCACCAAGGACACGGAGCAGTTCTTC.

This clonotype showed up many times. V gene TRBV2 combines with J gene TRBJ2-1; the D is unclear. Per the germline V gene, CDR1 is SNHLY and CDR2 is FYNNEI. CDR3 size: 10 residues. Between the trimmed V and J ends, which lost 6 bases and 7 bases, there was a span of 4 bases. CDR3 protein: CASRTNEQFF. In DNA, the CDR3 is TGTGCCAGCAGGACTAATGAGCAGTTCTTC.

This clonotype occurred many times. The genes are TRBV28 and TRBJ2-3; either TRBD1 or TRBD2 may supply D (5 bases each). V was cut by 1 base and J by 2 bases, with 10 bases left in between. CDR1 is MDHEN and CDR2 is SYDVKM in the germline V gene. The CDR3 covers 15 residues. In DNA form, the CDR3 reads TGTGCCAGCAGTTTATTGGTAGGGACCACAGATACGCAGTATTTT. The encoded protein is CASSLLVGTTDTQYF.

On this clonotype: A much larger clone sits a single nucleotide away, making a read error possible. The CDR3 DNA is TGTGCCAGCACCCCTCGCGGGGGGTACTATATGAACACTGATGCTTTCTTT. It is translated as CASTPRGGYYMNTDAFF. The gene calls are TRBV5-8 and TRBJ1-1, with D possibly being TRBD1 (5 bases). The CDR3 is made up of 17 amino acids. The V gene's germline CDR1 is SGHTS and CDR2 YDEGEE.

The sample holds many counts of this clonotype. The gene calls are TRBV4-1 and TRBJ2-1; 8 bases agree with TRBD2. The length of the CDR3 is 16 residues. The V segment lost 1 base and the J segment 7 bases; nucleotides outside the gene matches: 9. Germline V lookup: CDR1 MGHRA, CDR2 YSYEKL. CDR3 protein: CASSQVAGGMGNEQFF. The CDR3 DNA reads as TGCGCCAGCAGCCAAGTGGCGGGGGGCATGGGTAATGAGCAGTTCTTC.

At least ten counts were recorded for this clonotype. The chain couples TRBV29-1 to TRBJ2-1; no definite D call. V lost 4 bases and J 9 bases, leaving 7 bases between the germline ends. The CDR3 has 10 residues. Germline values: CDR1 SQVTM, CDR2 ANQGSEA. The CDR3 reads CSVVESEQFF. CDR3 DNA: TGCAGCGTTGTAGAGAGTGAGCAGTTCTTC.

This clonotype was found many times. V gene TRBV20-1 combines with J gene TRBJ2-7, with D perhaps being TRBD1 or TRBD2 (5 bases each). Germline V lookup: CDR1 DFQATT, CDR2 SNEGSKA (reference sequence). The V and J ends lost 2 bases and 3 bases respectively, with 14 bases between them. The CDR3 sequence is 14 residues long. As DNA, the CDR3 is TGCAGTGCTAGACCCGGGACGGCGAGCTACGAGCAGTACTTC. Its translation is CSARPGTASYEQYF.

This clonotype has a count of ten or more. The V gene is TRBV6-5, the J gene TRBJ2-7; D not certain. Per germline, CDR1 MNHEY and CDR2 SVGAGI. Trimming took off 3 bases at V and 0 bases at J, with 12 bases between the two ends. This CDR3 has 15 amino acids. This chain's CDR3 is CASSYRGRSSYEQYF. In nucleotides, the CDR3 is TGTGCCAGCAGTTATCGTGGTCGGAGCTCCTACGAGCAGTACTTC.

Turning to this clonotype: A much larger clonotype is one base distant, so this may be a read error. This rearrangement joins TRBV7-9 to TRBJ2-1; no firm D call. This CDR3 contains 11 residues. The germline V gene has CDR1 SEHNR and CDR2 FQNEAQ (reference sequence). The germline V and J ends were trimmed by 8 bases and 8 bases, with 10 bases remaining between them. The CDR3 nucleotides read TGTGCCAGCGGCACAAAAGATGAGCAGTTCTTC. It specifies CASGTKDEQFF.

This clonotype was recorded at least ten times. The rearrangement links TRBV29-1 to TRBJ2-2; the D is unclear. V shed 2 bases and J shed 5 bases, with 6 bases lying between them. CDR1 SQVTM and CDR2 ANQGSEA come from the germline V gene. This CDR3 has 12 residues. Here the CDR3 DNA reads TGCAGCGTTGAATGGGGTACCGGGGAGCTGTTTTTT. This codes for CSVEWGTGELFF.